This T cell receptor (beta chain) was sequenced in a study of T cells expressing NK-cell markers. The cDNA for TCR beta came from 5'RACE template switching with UMIs. TCRdb re-called the 5' RACE reads and shows each CDR3 protein once, DNA omitted. This table lists approximately 460,000 distinct CDR3 sequences. CDR1 and CDR2 (germline): LGHNA, YNFKEQ. The length of the CDR3 is 15 residues. The sequenced sample was blood T cells: a sorted CD56 or NKG2C T cell subset, CD4+ or CD8+ T cells, or bulk PBMC T cells (not recorded which). The rearrangement uses TRBV4-2 and TRBJ2-3; the TCRdb D gene call, TRBD2, has no DNA to confirm it. This receptor was obtained from a woman between 18 and 70 years old in good health. The CDR3 sequence is CASTQLAGGSDTQYF.